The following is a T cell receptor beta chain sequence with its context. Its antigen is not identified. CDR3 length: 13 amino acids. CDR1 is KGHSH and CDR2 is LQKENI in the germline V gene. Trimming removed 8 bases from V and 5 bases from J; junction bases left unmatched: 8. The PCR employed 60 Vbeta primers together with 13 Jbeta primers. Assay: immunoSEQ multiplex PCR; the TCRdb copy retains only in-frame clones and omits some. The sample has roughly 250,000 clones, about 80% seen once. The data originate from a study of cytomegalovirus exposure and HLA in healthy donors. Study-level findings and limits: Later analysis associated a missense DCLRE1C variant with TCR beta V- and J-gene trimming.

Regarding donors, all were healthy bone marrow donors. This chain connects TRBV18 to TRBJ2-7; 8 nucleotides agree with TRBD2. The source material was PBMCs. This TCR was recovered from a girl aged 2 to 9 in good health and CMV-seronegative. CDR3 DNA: TGTGCCAGCCTCATGATTAGCGGGAACGAGCAGTACTTC. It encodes CASLMISGNEQYF.